This note documents a single T cell receptor (beta chain) sequence. Its antigen is still unknown. V was clipped by 9 bases and J by 3 bases; unmatched bases: 11. This CDR3 comprises 15 residues. Germline V lookup: CDR1 SNHLY, CDR2 FYNNEI. PCR employed 60 Vbeta and 13 Jbeta primers. Sequencing used immunoSEQ multiplex PCR; TCRdb keeps in-frame clones, though not all of them. Altogether 95,000 to 120,000 clones are present, 67% being singletons, with the ten largest covering 8% to 10%. These data belong to a study of cytomegalovirus exposure and HLA in healthy donors. Study-level findings and limits: Overall, roughly 160 TCR beta chains were annotated as cytomegalovirus-associated. CMV serostatus was the only recorded immune exposure for donors. Using the classifier, cytomegalovirus status was reportedly diagnosed with high specificity and sensitivity. Later analysis identified a missense DCLRE1C variant that was linked to TCR beta V- and J-gene trimming.

Sequencing input: PBMCs. The V call is TRBV2, the J call TRBJ2-1, with 7 nucleotides matching TRBD2. This TCR was recovered from a man aged 18 to 30 in good health and CMV-seropositive. CDR3 loop: CARKNSGDFYNEQFF. In DNA form, the CDR3 reads TGTGCCAGGAAGAACAGCGGGGACTTCTACAATGAGCAGTTCTTC. Filled out from reference TRBV2 and TRBJ2-1, the complete variable domain reads EPEVTQTPSHQVTQMGQEVILRCVPISNHLYFYWYRQILGQKVEFLVSFYNNEISEKSEIFDDQFSVERPDGSNFTLKIRSTKLEDSAMYFCARKNSGDFYNEQFFGPGTRLTVL.